What follows are 20 T cell receptor beta chains derived from one specimen sequenced in a study. Using its own MiXCR run on the RT-PCR reads, TCRdb lists one record per CDR3 protein. The sample shows 550,000 to 750,000 distinct CDR3 sequences, 12% to 15% of them seen only once. The sequenced sample was memory CD4+ T cells from blood. The receptors derive from a female donor in good health, serving as a healthy control.

This clonotype has at least ten counts. The chain carries TRBV12-3 or TRBV12-4 and TRBJ1-4; 7 bases map to TRBD1. V shed 7 bases, J shed 5 bases, and the junction held 7 bases outside the gene matches. There are 14 residues in the CDR3. In nucleotides, the CDR3 is TGTGCCAGCACCGGCGACAGGGTCAATGAAAAACTGTTTTTT. Protein sequence: CASTGDRVNEKLFF.

This clonotype has more than one count but fewer than ten. This chain joins TRBV12-3 or TRBV12-4 and TRBJ1-1; no reliable D call. V dropped 3 bases and J dropped 5 bases, with 16 bases sitting between them. The CDR3 covers 15 residues. Here the CDR3 DNA reads TGTGCCAGCAGTTTGGACGTTTGGGTTAGGACTGAAGCTTTCTTT. It encodes CASSLDVWVRTEAFF.

The chain has TRBV7-9 and TRBJ2-3; TRBD1 matches 10 bases. This CDR3 has 17 amino acids. Germline trimming cut 3 bases from V and 6 bases from J; bases unmatched to any gene: 12. From germline, CDR1 is SEHNR and CDR2 FQNEAQ (reference sequence). The CDR3 nucleotides read TGTGCCAGCAGCTTCGTCCCGGGACAGGGGTCGAGGGATACGCAGTATTTT. Protein sequence: CASSFVPGQGSRDTQYF.

Ten or more counts support this clonotype. V usage is TRBV7-2 and J usage is TRBJ1-2, with D tentatively TRBD1 (5 bases). Germline CDR1 and CDR2: SGHTA and FQGNSA. With 2 bases removed from V and 4 bases from J, the gap between germline ends came to 14 bases. The CDR3 extends over 15 amino acids. CDR3 sequence: CASSLSPTGGYGYTF. The CDR3, as DNA: TGTGCCAGCAGCTTAAGCCCCACGGGGGGCTATGGCTACACCTTC.

The V gene is TRBV7-2, the J gene TRBJ2-7; 8 bases align to TRBD2. With 8 bases clipped from V and 7 bases from J, the junction kept 16 bases outside the gene matches. The length of the CDR3 is 15 residues. Germline CDR1 reads SGHTA; CDR2 reads FQGNSA. The CDR3 protein is CASGSTSGSFREQYF. As DNA, the CDR3 is TGTGCCAGCGGATCAACTAGCGGCTCATTCCGGGAGCAGTACTTC.

This clonotype has a count of ten or more. This chain uses TRBV20-1 with TRBJ2-7; D perhaps matches TRBD1 (6 bases). Trimming shortened V by 0 bases and J by 3 bases, and 21 bases separated the two germline ends. The CDR3 extends over 17 amino acids. Germline values: CDR1 DFQATT, CDR2 SNEGSKA (reference sequence). CDR3 residues: CSARDIQTSTGGYEQYF. DNA of the CDR3: TGCAGTGCTAGAGATATCCAGACCTCGACAGGCGGCTACGAGCAGTACTTC.

The chain links TRBV7-6 to TRBJ1-3; D unresolved. Germline V CDR1 and CDR2: SGHVS, FNYEAQ. V lost 4 bases and J lost 7, with 5 bases in between. The CDR3 contains 11 residues. The CDR3 is CASSSSNTIYF. In DNA form, the CDR3 reads TGTGCCAGCAGCTCCTCCAACACCATATATTTT.

This clonotype was observed a handful of times. V is TRBV3-1 and J is TRBJ2-7; D remains unclear. This CDR3 is built from 13 residues. Trimming left V 1 base short and J 7 bases short, with 11 bases between. Germline V CDR1 and CDR2: LGHDT, YNNKEL (reference sequence). DNA for the CDR3: TGTGCCAGCAGCCAAGGTCACAGCCAGGAGCAGTACTTC. Amino acid sequence: CASSQGHSQEQYF.

This clonotype was seen ten or more times. This chain connects TRBV27 to TRBJ2-5; D is undetermined. There are 13 residues in the CDR3. With 7 bases removed from V and 5 bases from J, the gap between germline ends came to 14 bases. Germline CDR1 and CDR2: MNHEY and SMNVEV (reference sequence). The CDR3 region has the DNA TGTGCCAGCAAGGGCTACCCTCGGGAGACCCAGTACTTC. Its protein is CASKGYPRETQYF.

This clonotype was seen many times. The CDR3 spells CSAEGTGSSWAQYF. The CDR3 nucleotides read TGCAGTGCCGAAGGGACAGGGTCTTCCTGGGCGCAGTATTTT. This chain joins TRBV20-1 and TRBJ2-3, with 9 bases identical to TRBD1. V shed 6 bases and J 10 bases; nucleotides not matched to a gene: 14. CDR1 and CDR2 (germline): DFQATT, SNEGSKA (reference sequence). The CDR3 covers 14 residues.

This clonotype has a count of ten or more. The gene calls are TRBV5-1 and TRBJ2-4; 9 bases map to TRBD2. The CDR3 length is 14 residues. CDR1 and CDR2 from the germline V gene are SGHRS and YFSETQ. Trimming at V came to 0 bases and at J to 8 bases, leaving 3 bases not matched to a gene. The CDR3, as DNA: TGCGCCAGCAGCTTGGCTAGCGGGGAAGACATTCAGTACTTC. It specifies CASSLASGEDIQYF. The whole variable domain, filled in from reference TRBV5-1 and TRBJ2-4, reads KAGVTQTPRYLIKTRGQQVTLSCSPISGHRSVSWYQQTPGQGLQFLFEYFSETQRNKGNFPGRFSGRQFSNSRSEMNVSTLELGDSALYLCASSLASGEDIQYFGAGTRLSVL.

This clonotype occurred many times. This sequence joins TRBV5-1 and TRBJ2-1, with a tentative D call TRBD2 (6 bases). CDR1 and CDR2 from the germline V gene are SGHRS and YFSETQ. The CDR3 has 15 residues. Trimming shortened V by 5 bases and J by 6 bases, and 18 bases separated the two germline ends. CDR3 sequence (DNA): TGCGCCAGCAGGGACGCGGGGTACGAGGGCAATGAGCAGTTCTTC. This sequence encodes CASRDAGYEGNEQFF.

This clonotype was detected many times. This sequence joins TRBV10-3 and TRBJ2-7; D unclear. From germline, CDR1 is ENHRY and CDR2 SYGVKD. This CDR3 is 13 amino acids long. Trimming shortened V by 6 bases and J by 0 bases, and 9 bases separated the two germline ends. CDR3 residues: CAISLLNSYEQYF. CDR3 nucleotide sequence: TGTGCCATCAGCCTACTGAACTCCTACGAGCAGTACTTC.

This clonotype was counted only a few times. The germline gene is not matched at one end of the junction; a read error may be the cause. V is TRBV7-8 and J is TRBJ2-3; 7 bases line up with TRBD2. The CDR3 spans 13 residues. Germline V gene sequence: CDR1 SGHVS, CDR2 FQNEAQ. In nucleotides, the CDR3 is TGTGCCAGCAGCTTAGCGGAGACTAGCAGCGCGATTTTT. It codes for CASSLAETSSAIF.

This clonotype has at least ten counts. V gene TRBV6-5 combines with J gene TRBJ2-7, with 9 bases aligning to TRBD1. This CDR3 contains 14 residues. V dropped 6 bases and J dropped 1; count of bases not matched to a gene: 4. Germline V gene lookup returns CDR1 MNHEY and CDR2 SVGAGI. The chain's CDR3 is CASRPGTGSYEQYF. The CDR3 DNA is TGTGCCAGCAGGCCCGGGACAGGGTCCTACGAGCAGTACTTC.

This clonotype was seen many times. This rearrangement joins TRBV27 to TRBJ2-1, with D possibly matching TRBD2 (6 bases). Germline CDR1 MNHEY, CDR2 SMNVEV (reference sequence). V lost 9 bases and J 12 bases, leaving 15 bases between the germline ends. The CDR3 contains 11 residues. The CDR3 spells CASSGDAGQFF. The CDR3 nucleotides read TGTGCCAGTAGCGGTGACGCGGGGCAGTTCTTC.

This clonotype was recorded at least ten times. This chain links TRBV6-5 with TRBJ2-7, with D hard to call. This CDR3 comprises 15 residues. V lost 0 bases and J 0 bases, leaving 9 bases between the germline ends. CDR1 and CDR2 from the germline V gene are MNHEY and SVGAGI. DNA of the CDR3: TGTGCCAGCAGTTACTCGACCGGATACTCCTACGAGCAGTACTTC. Translation: CASSYSTGYSYEQYF.

This clonotype has ten or more counts. The rearrangement uses TRBV6-5 and TRBJ2-6, with 9 positions matching TRBD1. The CDR3 totals 16 residues. Losses at the gene ends were 5 bases for V and 2 bases for J; bases not matched to a gene: 4. Germline CDR1 MNHEY, CDR2 SVGAGI. In DNA, the CDR3 is TGTGCCAGCAGTGGGACAGGGAGTGCTGGGGCCAACGTCCTGACTTTC. It codes for CASSGTGSAGANVLTF.

V is TRBV20-1 and J is TRBJ1-2; D uncertain. The V gene's germline CDR1 is DFQATT and CDR2 SNEGSKA (reference sequence). CDR3 length equals 13 residues. Trimming removed 5 bases at V and 0 bases at J, with 10 bases between. The CDR3 loop reads CSAPKQSNYGYTF. In DNA form, the CDR3 reads TGCAGTGCTCCGAAGCAATCTAACTATGGCTACACCTTC.

This clonotype was observed many times. The genes are TRBV7-8 and TRBJ2-7; no clear D. The CDR3 length is 15 residues. Germline CDR1 and CDR2: SGHVS and FQNEAQ. The ends were cut back, 4 bases at V and 0 bases at J, with 13 bases in the middle. The CDR3 sequence is CASSSDGRSSYEQYF. The CDR3 DNA reads TGTGCCAGCAGCTCCGACGGGCGGAGCTCCTACGAGCAGTACTTC.